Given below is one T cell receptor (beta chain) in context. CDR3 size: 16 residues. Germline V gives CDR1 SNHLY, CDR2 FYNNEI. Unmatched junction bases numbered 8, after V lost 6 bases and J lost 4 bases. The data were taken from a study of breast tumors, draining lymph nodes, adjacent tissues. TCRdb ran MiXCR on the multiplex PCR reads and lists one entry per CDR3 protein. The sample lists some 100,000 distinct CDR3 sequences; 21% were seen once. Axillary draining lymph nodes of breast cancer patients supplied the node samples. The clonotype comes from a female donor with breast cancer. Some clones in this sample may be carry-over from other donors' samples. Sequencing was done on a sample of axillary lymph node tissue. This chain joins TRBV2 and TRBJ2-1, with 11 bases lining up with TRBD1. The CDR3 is CASRRTGTGGYNEQFF. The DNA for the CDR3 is TGTGCCAGCAGACGAACCGGGACAGGGGGTTACAATGAGCAGTTCTTC.